These 15 T cell receptor beta chains share one sample of origin, sequenced in a study of blood T cells in healthy people across ages. A J-beta primer mix and a sample-barcoded 5' primer were used in a second PCR of about 7 to 12 cycles. TCRdb passed the 5' RACE reads through MiXCR, listing each CDR3 protein once. The sample lists around 1,600,000 distinct CDR3 sequences, approximately 43% occurring once. Specimen: blood. The receptor set was obtained from a woman aged 18 to 35 in good health.

This clonotype was seen more than once but under ten times. This rearrangement joins TRBV7-9 to TRBJ1-6; maybe TRBD1 (5 bases). V lost 4 bases and J 5 bases, leaving 9 bases between the germline ends. Per germline, CDR1 SEHNR and CDR2 FQNEAQ (reference sequence). The CDR3 is 14 amino acids. The CDR3 DNA sequence: TGTGCCAGCAGCTCGGGGACCAATAATTCACCCCTCCACTTT. It codes for CASSSGTNNSPLHF. The full variable domain, its missing parts supplied by reference TRBV7-9 and TRBJ1-6, is DTGVSQNPRHKITKRGQNVTFRCDPISEHNRLYWYRQTLGQGPEFLTYFQNEAQLEKSRLLSDRFSAERPKGSFSTLEIQRTEQGDSAMYLCASSSGTNNSPLHFGNGTRLTVT.

This clonotype was seen only a few times. The chain joins TRBV4-3 to TRBJ2-7; the D is unclear. Trimming removed 0 bases from V and 10 bases from J, with 16 bases in between. The CDR3 totals 14 residues. From germline, CDR1 is LGHNA and CDR2 YSLEER. DNA of the CDR3: TGCGCCAGCAGCCAAGACTCCCTAGTGCCCCCCCAGTACTTC. Its protein is CASSQDSLVPPQYF.

This clonotype was observed a handful of times. V usage is TRBV11-2 and J usage is TRBJ2-5, with a possible D match to TRBD2 (6 bases). Germline V CDR1 and CDR2: SGHAT, FQNNGV. The length of the CDR3 is 17 residues. The germline V and J ends were trimmed by 0 bases and 11 bases, with 25 bases remaining between them. The CDR3 reads CASSLDRWGGVYNEQYF. In DNA, the CDR3 is TGTGCCAGCAGCTTAGATCGTTGGGGCGGGGTCTACAATGAGCAGTACTTC.

The chain joins TRBV4-3 to TRBJ2-1; D gene ambiguous. Germline V gene lookup returns CDR1 LGHNA and CDR2 YSLEER. The germline V and J ends were trimmed by 0 bases and 11 bases, with 11 bases remaining between them. This CDR3 region has 13 residues. The CDR3 reads CASSQDPPYKQFF. The CDR3 DNA reads as TGCGCCAGCAGCCAAGATCCCCCCTATAAGCAGTTCTTC.

The chain is built from TRBV25-1 and TRBJ2-7, with D possibly being TRBD2 (5 bases). The CDR3 contains 14 residues. Trimming cost V 5 bases and J 2 bases, with 13 bases left between them. The germline gives CDR1 MGHDK, CDR2 SYGVNS. The CDR3 DNA follows: TGTGCCAGCAGTCCCGGGATATCAACCTACGAGCAGTACTTC. Its translation: CASSPGISTYEQYF.

This clonotype has more than one count but fewer than ten. The rearrangement joins TRBV6-6 to TRBJ2-3; a possible D gene is TRBD2 (7 bases). The CDR3 extends over 15 amino acids. CDR1 is MNHNY and CDR2 is SVGAGI in the germline V gene (reference sequence). Trimming pared 0 bases from V and 2 bases from J, leaving 9 bases between. The CDR3 reads CASSYSGGLTDTQYF. The CDR3 bases are TGTGCCAGCAGTTACTCGGGGGGGCTCACAGATACGCAGTATTTT.

The rearrangement joins TRBV20-1 to TRBJ2-3; D might be TRBD1 (5 bases). The CDR3 is 15 amino acids. From germline, CDR1 is DFQATT and CDR2 SNEGSKA (reference sequence). The ends were cut back, 0 bases at V and 2 bases at J, with 12 bases in the middle. As DNA, the CDR3 is TGCAGTGCTAGAGATTTCAGGGCTTACACAGATACGCAGTATTTT. It is translated as CSARDFRAYTDTQYF.

V is TRBV3-1 and J is TRBJ2-5; D uncertain. CDR1 and CDR2 (germline): LGHDT, YNNKEL (reference sequence). Between the trimmed V and J ends, which lost 1 base and 5 bases, there was a span of 17 bases. This CDR3 spans 16 amino acids. CDR3 DNA sequence: TGTGCCAGCAGCCAAGTAGGATGGTCCCTCATGGAGACCCAGTACTTC. Its translation: CASSQVGWSLMETQYF.

The chain carries TRBV12-3 or TRBV12-4 and TRBJ2-1, with 10 bases fitting TRBD2. The DNA end lines up better with TRBJ2-7; the J call may be wrong. The CDR3 has 16 residues. CDR3 protein: CASSYSGRALYNEQYF. In nucleotides, the CDR3 is TGTGCCAGCAGTTACAGCGGGAGGGCCCTCTACAATGAGCAGTACTTC.

The J gene is TRBJ2-5, the V gene TRBV9; 10 bases fit TRBD2. The CDR3 has 16 amino acids. V was pared by 4 bases and J by 4 bases, with 10 bases of the junction left unmatched. Germline lookup yields CDR1 SGDLS and CDR2 YYNGEE. This CDR3 is CASSPNGLAGAETQYF. Written as DNA, the CDR3 is TGTGCCAGCAGCCCTAATGGGCTAGCGGGGGCAGAGACCCAGTACTTC.

This clonotype has a single count. The chain combines TRBV5-4 with TRBJ1-2; D is unresolved. The V gene lost 3 bases and the J gene lost 0 bases, with 9 bases spanning the gap. Looked up from germline, CDR1 is SGHNT and CDR2 is YYREEE (reference sequence). The CDR3 sequence is 14 residues long. CDR3 amino acids: CASSWEAPNYGYTF. The CDR3 DNA sequence: TGTGCCAGCAGCTGGGAGGCACCTAACTATGGCTACACCTTC. The full variable domain, in which reference TRBV5-4 and TRBJ1-2 provide the parts outside the CDR3, is ETGVTQSPTHLIKTRGQQVTLRCSSQSGHNTVSWYQQALGQGPQFIFQYYREEENGRGNFPPRFSGLQFPNYSSELNVNALELDDSALYLCASSWEAPNYGYTFGSGTRLTVV.

The chain couples TRBV3-1 to TRBJ2-1; 7 bases are a match to TRBD2. The germline gives CDR1 LGHDT, CDR2 YNNKEL (reference sequence). Trimming cost V 11 bases and J 0 bases; bases outside gene matches: 7. The CDR3 spans 14 residues. CDR3 DNA: TGTGCCTGCGGGAGTTCAAGCTCCTACAATGAGCAGTTCTTC. It codes for CACGSSSSYNEQFF.

This clonotype was counted a few times. The chain uses TRBV10-3 and TRBJ2-3; D is perhaps TRBD1 (6 bases). The V end was cut by 6 bases, the J end by 2 bases, with 12 bases between. CDR1 and CDR2 from the germline V gene are ENHRY and SYGVKD. The CDR3 consists of 14 residues. DNA for the CDR3: TGTGCCATCAGGCAAGGACAGCACACAGATACGCAGTATTTT. It yields the protein CAIRQGQHTDTQYF.

In this sample, this clonotype turned up once. This chain connects TRBV20-1 to TRBJ1-4, with unresolved D. The CDR3 is 14 amino acids. Trimming left V 0 bases short and J 3 bases short, with 8 bases between. Looked up from germline, CDR1 is DFQATT and CDR2 is SNEGSKA (reference sequence). The CDR3 reads CSARDWRSNEKLFF. The CDR3 DNA reads TGCAGTGCTAGAGATTGGAGGTCTAATGAAAAACTGTTTTTT.

The CDR3 is CSARERLAGVFYEQYF. CDR3 nucleotides: TGCAGTGCTAGGGAACGACTAGCAGGGGTTTTTTACGAGCAGTACTTC. The chain is built from TRBV20-1 and TRBJ2-5; D may be TRBD2 (7 bases). The J call is doubtful: the DNA matches TRBJ2-7 better. There are 16 residues in the CDR3. Per the germline V gene, CDR1 is DFQATT and CDR2 is SNEGSKA (reference sequence).